This T cell receptor (beta chain) is drawn from a study of OX40 agonist ivuxolimab in advanced cancers. Concerning the study at large: Ivuxolimab, which targeted the costimulatory receptor OX40 (CD134), was an agonistic, fully human IgG2 monoclonal antibody. Intravenous ivuxolimab was administered to patients every 2 weeks at six dose levels: 0.01, 0.1, 0.3, 1.5, 3 and 10 mg/kg. Among the approximately 50 dose-escalation patients, 19 had hepatocellular carcinoma, around 15 melanoma, 9 renal cell carcinoma and 9 head and neck cancer. The dose-escalation cohort was 82.7% male with a mean age of approximately 59 years, ranging from 23 to 79. Prior anti-PD-1, anti-PD-L1 or anti-CTLA-4 therapy was permitted, and checkpoint inhibitors had been received by 40% to 50% of dose-escalation patients. Partial responses were achieved by three dose-escalation patients, of whom one had hepatocellular carcinoma and two had cutaneous melanoma. Peripheral TCRbeta sequencing aimed to test whether ivuxolimab altered TCR sequence diversity and caused clonal T-cell expansion. The paper describes the monotherapy dose-escalation part (N = 52 patients) of the phase I trial of ivuxolimab.

Genomic DNA was isolated from the sorted cells so that the TCRbeta CDR3 region could be sequenced. TCRbeta CDR3 regions were sequenced using the immunoSEQ Assay. TCRdb limited this immuneACCESS table to in-frame rearrangements with V and J called. A share of clones is missing; checked studies link under half to unresolved V genes, and the rest is unexplained. In this sample the table shows about 93,000 clones, 85% to 95% of which occur a single time. The ten biggest clones cover over 2% of the sample. In regard to this clone: The clone's antigen remains unknown. No base quality values were provided; no much bigger clone lies one nucleotide off.

Including the terminal cysteine and phenylalanine, the CDR3 comprises 16 residues. Only CDR3 DNA remains: 48 bases, in frame from the first base. Relative to germline, V is missing 6 bases and J is missing 4 bases, with 13 bases of the junction outside any gene match. Sequences SEHNR (CDR1) and FQNEAQ (CDR2) are obtained from the germline V gene (reference sequence). Patients with a history of autoimmune disease or receiving systemic immunosuppression were excluded from the trial. In every dose cohort, peripheral blood was drawn for TCR sequencing at baseline, cycle 4 day 1, and cycle 7 day 1. Samples came from an open-label, multicenter, first-in-human phase I dose-escalation trial of ivuxolimab. Adults with locally advanced or metastatic head and neck squamous cell, hepatocellular, melanoma or renal cell carcinoma were enrolled in the trial. CD4+ and CD8+ T cells were sorted separately from peripheral blood before TCR sequencing.

What the work shows at the level of the full study, not this receptor alone: In the 0.1-3.0 mg/kg groups, partial responders were among the patients with the lowest normalized peripheral clonal expansion, particularly in CD8+ T cells. After ivuxolimab, more expanded clones were found on average in CD8+ T cells than in CD4+ T cells. Low levels of normalized T-cell clonal expansion were also shown by some nonresponding patients. The antigen specificity of the clonally expanded peripheral T cells was not determined. At doses from 0.1 to 3.0 mg/kg, clonal expansion was seen in both CD4+ and CD8+ blood T cells between baseline and week 6.

This receptor chain uses TRBV7-9 and TRBJ1-2; 8 bases in the middle match TRBD1. The sequencing used CD4+ or CD8+ T cells sorted from blood, collected in a trial of the OX40 agonist ivuxolimab. The TCR comes from an adult with an advanced solid tumor such as melanoma, head and neck, liver or kidney cancer. The CDR3 region has the sequence CASRPFQGAGSYGYTF. The nucleotides read TGTGCCAGCAGGCCATTCCAGGGGGCGGGGAGCTATGGCTACACCTTC.